These 22 T cell receptor beta chains share one sample of origin, sequenced in a study of vaccination and CD4 T cells after COVID-19. Antigen specificity for these receptors is unknown. Sequencing of cultured CD4+ T cell DNA used the Oncomine TCR Beta short-read assay. TCRdb recomputed calls from the PCR reads with MiXCR, one row per CDR3 protein. Of roughly 20,000 distinct CDR3 sequences listed, around four fifths are singletons. Indicated treatment: roughly 11-day PBMC culture with coronavirus spike peptide pools or control peptides (ViraFEST assay). The starting material was CD4+ T cells from blood, cultured in vitro, obtained after SARS-CoV-2 vaccination. The source of these receptors is a human donor who received a COVID-19 vaccine.

V and J are TRBV5-6 and TRBJ2-5, with D perhaps matching TRBD2 (5 bases). Trimming took 0 bases from V and 2 from J, leaving 11 bases between them. The CDR3 extends over 15 amino acids. Germline-derived CDR1 and CDR2 are SGHDT and YYEEEE. The CDR3 bases are TGTGCCAGCAGCTTGGGGGGTCTAGCTCAAGAGACCCAGTACTTC. This encodes CASSLGGLAQETQYF. The full variable domain, rest sourced from reference TRBV5-6 and TRBJ2-5, is DAGVTQSPTHLIKTRGQQVTLRCSPKSGHDTVSWYQQALGQGPQFIFQYYEEEERQRGNFPDRFSGHQFPNYSSELNVNALLLGDSALYLCASSLGGLAQETQYFGPGTRLLVL.

This clonotype was recorded once. V and J are TRBV7-6 and TRBJ2-3; D call uncertain. CDR3 length: 14 amino acids. V lost 3 bases and J 0 bases, leaving 7 bases between the germline ends. The V gene's germline CDR1 is SGHVS and CDR2 FNYEAQ. As DNA, the CDR3 is TGTGCCAGCAGCTTTTCCCGGAGCACAGATACGCAGTATTTT. Translated, it gives CASSFSRSTDTQYF.

The CDR3 DNA follows: TGTGCCACCAGTGATGATGGACGGGCCTATGGCTACACCTTC. Amino acid sequence: CATSDDGRAYGYTF. The chain joins TRBV24-1 to TRBJ1-2, with D unclear. Trimming took off 3 bases at V and 4 bases at J, with 11 bases between the two ends. This CDR3 has 14 residues. Per the germline V gene, CDR1 is KGHDR and CDR2 is SFDVKD.

The V gene is TRBV6-1, the J gene TRBJ1-5; D may be TRBD1 (5 bases). The CDR3 is made up of 14 amino acids. The V end was cut by 8 bases, the J end by 1 base, with 12 bases between. Germline V gene sequence: CDR1 MNHNS, CDR2 SASEGT. CDR3 amino acids: CASHSRASNQPQHF. The CDR3 nucleotides are TGTGCCAGCCATAGCAGGGCGAGCAATCAGCCCCAGCATTTT.

J is TRBJ2-2 and V is TRBV15; unclear D gene. V gave up 0 bases and J gave up 3 bases, with 2 bases separating them. CDR1 is LNHNV, CDR2 YYDKDF, per germline (reference sequence). The length of the CDR3 is 13 residues. DNA of the CDR3: TGTGCCACCAGCAGAGAGGACACCGGGGAGCTGTTTTTT. It is translated as CATSREDTGELFF.

This clonotype was recorded once. V is TRBV27 and J is TRBJ1-5; D is possibly TRBD1 (5 bases). This CDR3 comprises 15 residues. V dropped 3 bases and J dropped 1 base, with 10 bases sitting between them. CDR1 MNHEY and CDR2 SMNVEV come from the germline V gene (reference sequence). This CDR3 reads CASSFGHLSNQPQHF. CDR3 bases: TGTGCCAGCAGTTTCGGACACTTAAGCAATCAGCCCCAGCATTTT.

This rearrangement joins TRBV7-9 to TRBJ1-1; 9 bases align to TRBD1. V was clipped by 8 bases and J by 6 bases; unmatched bases: 13. Germline V gene sequence: CDR1 SEHNR, CDR2 FQNEAQ (reference sequence). This CDR3 is built from 15 residues. The CDR3 bases are TGTGCCAGCTCATCATTCGGACAGGGGAGGGCTGAAGCTTTCTTT. Its protein product is CASSSFGQGRAEAFF. The whole variable domain, filled in from reference TRBV7-9 and TRBJ1-1, reads DTGVSQNPRHKITKRGQNVTFRCDPISEHNRLYWYRQTLGQGPEFLTYFQNEAQLEKSRLLSDRFSAERPKGSFSTLEIQRTEQGDSAMYLCASSSFGQGRAEAFFGQGTRLTVV.

The J gene is TRBJ2-5, the V gene TRBV5-1; possibly TRBD2 for D (7 bases). There are 14 residues in the CDR3. V dropped 7 bases and J dropped 1 base, with 14 bases sitting between them. Per germline, CDR1 SGHRS and CDR2 YFSETQ. The CDR3 sequence is CASGGGGVQETQYF. In DNA form, the CDR3 reads TGCGCCAGCGGAGGAGGGGGGGTCCAAGAGACCCAGTACTTC.

The rearrangement uses TRBV30 and TRBJ2-1, with TRBD2 matching over 11 bases. CDR3 size: 15 residues. Germline lookup yields CDR1 GTSNPN and CDR2 SVGIG (reference sequence). The V and J ends lost 0 bases and 9 bases, in that order; junction bases with no gene match: 7. The CDR3 region is CAWSVSSGGAGEQFF. The CDR3 DNA follows: TGTGCCTGGAGTGTAAGTAGCGGGGGGGCCGGTGAGCAGTTCTTC.

The V gene is TRBV14, the J gene TRBJ1-5; D ambiguous. Germline CDR1 and CDR2: SGHDN and FVKESK. The CDR3 length is 13 residues. V was shortened by 2 bases and J by 1 base, with 3 bases between the two germline ends. For the CDR3, the DNA is TGTGCCAGCAGCCAATTAAGCAATCAGCCCCAGCATTTT. It specifies CASSQLSNQPQHF.

V usage is TRBV24-1 and J usage is TRBJ1-2, with a possible D match to TRBD1 (5 bases). The CDR3 length is 13 residues. CDR1 and CDR2 from the germline V gene are KGHDR and SFDVKD. V lost 7 bases and J 3 bases, leaving 11 bases between the germline ends. CDR3 nucleotides: TGTGCCACCAGCGCTGGGGGGGACTATGGCTACACCTTC. Protein product: CATSAGGDYGYTF.

CDR3 sequence (DNA): TGTGCCAGCAGCGACTCAATGACGGAACGCTATGGCTACACCTTC. It is translated as CASSDSMTERYGYTF. The chain combines TRBV11-3 with TRBJ1-2; D is ambiguous. In germline, CDR1 is SGHNT, CDR2 YENEEA. The CDR3 runs to 15 residues. Deletions cut 5 bases from V and 4 bases from J, with 17 bases between.

J is TRBJ2-3 and V is TRBV20-1; D is unclear. The CDR3 extends over 15 amino acids. Trimming left V 1 base short and J 6 bases short, with 17 bases between. CDR1 is DFQATT and CDR2 is SNEGSKA in the germline V gene (reference sequence). The CDR3 bases are TGCAGTGCTAGAGGAGTAGAGCTCCTCCCCGATACGCAGTATTTT. This gives the protein CSARGVELLPDTQYF.

In its sample, this clonotype was seen once. The chain is built from TRBV19 and TRBJ1-4; possibly TRBD1 for D (5 bases). CDR1 and CDR2 from the germline V gene are LNHDA and SQIVND (reference sequence). The V gene lost 8 bases and the J gene lost 2 bases, with 9 bases spanning the gap. This CDR3 is 13 amino acids long. The CDR3, as DNA: TGTGCCAGTCAGGGACTGACTAATGAAAAACTGTTTTTT. It encodes CASQGLTNEKLFF.

V gene TRBV12-5 combines with J gene TRBJ2-1; D is uncertain. Trimming stripped 4 bases from V and 7 bases from J, with 14 bases between. The CDR3 runs to 14 residues. CDR1 is LGHNT, CDR2 FRNRAP, per germline. The CDR3 sequence is CASGSPNYGNEQFF. The CDR3 nucleotides are TGTGCTAGTGGTTCCCCAAATTATGGGAATGAGCAGTTCTTC.

The chain combines TRBV10-1 with TRBJ1-6, with D perhaps TRBD1 (5 bases). Germline-derived CDR1 and CDR2 are WNHNN and SYGVQD (reference sequence). Trimming took 4 bases from V and 10 from J, leaving 8 bases between them. The CDR3 sequence is 12 residues long. The CDR3 coding sequence is TGCGCCAGCAGTGCTGGGGACTCACCCCTCCACTTT. This codes for CASSAGDSPLHF.

The chain is built from TRBV30 and TRBJ1-6, with 8 bases that match TRBD1. V lost 3 bases to trimming and J lost 8 bases; unmatched junction nucleotides: 6. The CDR3 spans 14 residues. CDR1 and CDR2 (germline): GTSNPN, SVGIG (reference sequence). The CDR3 DNA follows: TGTGCCTGGAGACGGCAGGGGGCTTATTCACCCCTCCACTTT. Its translation: CAWRRQGAYSPLHF.

The CDR3: CASSRISRRGATEAFF. The CDR3 region has the DNA TGTGCCAGTAGTAGAATTTCCCGTAGAGGGGCCACTGAAGCTTTCTTT. The V and J genes are TRBV19 and TRBJ1-1; TRBD1 might be the D (5 bases). Deletions cut 4 bases from V and 4 bases from J, with 19 bases between. Germline loops: CDR1 LNHDA, CDR2 SQIVND (reference sequence). This CDR3 has 16 residues.

This chain connects TRBV20-1 to TRBJ2-3; 10 nucleotides line up with TRBD2. CDR1 and CDR2 from the germline V gene are DFQATT and SNEGSKA (reference sequence). The junction had 12 bases not matched to a gene; V was cut back by 4 bases and J by 2 bases. This CDR3 is built from 17 residues. The CDR3 protein is CSAILVQSGGATDTQYF. In nucleotides, the CDR3 is TGCAGTGCTATCCTCGTACAAAGCGGGGGGGCCACAGATACGCAGTATTTT.

The chain recombines TRBV20-1 with TRBJ1-2, with 8 bases matching TRBD1. Germline CDR1 DFQATT, CDR2 SNEGSKA (reference sequence). CDR3 size: 14 residues. The J segment lost 6 bases and the V segment lost 1 base, leaving 7 bases of the junction unmatched. CDR3 nucleotides: TGCAGTGCTAGAGCCGCAGGGGGCGTGCATGGCTACACCTTC. Translation gives CSARAAGGVHGYTF.

The chain links TRBV7-2 to TRBJ1-2; the D is unclear. The CDR3 is made up of 13 amino acids. V was pared by 3 bases and J by 4 bases, with 9 bases between. Germline assignment: CDR1 SGHTA and CDR2 FQGNSA. DNA of the CDR3: TGTGCCAGCAGCTTCGGGCTTAGCTATGGCTACACCTTC. This sequence encodes CASSFGLSYGYTF.

The J gene is TRBJ2-3, the V gene TRBV24-1; 8 positions match TRBD2. Per germline, CDR1 KGHDR and CDR2 SFDVKD. The CDR3 covers 19 residues. After removal of 6 bases from V and 1 base from J, the junction contained 17 bases not matched to a gene. Here the CDR3 DNA reads TGTGCCACCAGTACCGGTGGGTTTGGGCGGGGGGACCGCACAGATACGCAGTATTTT. Residues: CATSTGGFGRGDRTDTQYF.